This T cell receptor (beta chain) was observed in a study of glioma-infiltrating T cells after dendritic cell vaccination. At the level of the study: Treatment, given 2003 to 2012, was autologous tumor lysate-pulsed dendritic cell vaccination. General study findings and limits: Patients with more pretreatment TILs had longer time to progression and survival. TCR clonality showed no direct relationship with survival.

A remark on this clone: Its target is unknown.

Only in-frame clones appear in the TCRdb table, and some are missing; sequencing was by immunoSEQ multiplex PCR. The table has about 92,000 clones, 85% to 90% seen once. V shed 4 bases and J 6 bases; nucleotides not matched to a gene: 7. Germline V gene data show CDR1 as SGHRS and CDR2 as YFSETQ. The length of the CDR3 is 15 residues. The sequence was obtained from a human donor with glioblastoma. The V and J genes are TRBV5-1 and TRBJ2-1; 10 bases fit TRBD1. This sample comprised blood, obtained before dendritic cell vaccination. Written as DNA, the CDR3 is TGCGCCAGCAGCCCTAGACAGGGGGCGAGCAATGAGCAGTTCTTC. Translated: CASSPRQGASNEQFF.